The T cell receptor beta chain under discussion was sequenced for a study of spatial heterogeneity in lung cancer. Study at large: Patients with untreated early-stage non-small cell lung cancer, numbering approximately 70, were the donors. Alpha-chain detections were consistently fewer than beta-chain detections among the sequences.

This clonotype occurred a few times. Antigen unknown. TCRdb itself ran the 5' RACE reads through MiXCR, one entry per CDR3 protein. This sample has over 95,000 distinct CDR3 sequences, with 11% found just once. This CDR3 has 15 amino acids. Germline V gene data show CDR1 as MNHEY and CDR2 as SVGAGI. V gave up 6 bases and J gave up 11 bases, with 20 bases separating them. Regarding the study as a whole: The appearance of ubiquitous expanded tumor TCRs in blood was greater at resection than follow-up.

Time point given: blood at routine non-recurrence follow-up after resection. This sequence joins TRBV6-5 and TRBJ1-6; no definite D call. This receptor was identified in a female donor with early-stage non-small cell lung cancer. The source was PBMCs, collected at follow-up. Written as DNA, the CDR3 is TGTGCCAGCAGCCAAATTGATGATGCATTGACACCCCTCCACTTT. As protein: CASSQIDDALTPLHF.